A selection of T cell receptor beta chains follows, all from one sample in a study of early T cells in non-severe SARS-CoV-2 infection. TCRdb passed the 5' RACE reads through MiXCR, listing each CDR3 protein once. The table records 64,000 or so distinct CDR3 sequences, around an eighth of them present only once. This specimen was whole blood, taken at baseline. The receptors derive from an adult who was a healthcare worker with PCR-confirmed SARS-CoV-2 infection or an uninfected control (not recorded which). CDR3s include the opening cysteine and the closing phenylalanine or tryptophan. Each record gives: V gene, J gene, clone size, D gene, CDR3 protein, CDR3 DNA. D genes are given only for firm matches. Clone sizes are given selectively: once, few, many, or a class where the clone is expanded.

TRBV29-1	TRBJ2-1	NA	NA	CSVEVRGWDEQFF	TGCAGCGTTGAAGTCCGGGGGTGGGATGAGCAGTTCTTC
TRBV4-1	TRBJ2-7	few	NA	CASSQGLAYEQYF	TGCGCCAGCAGCCAAGGACTAGCCTACGAGCAGTACTTC
TRBV7-2	TRBJ2-3	NA	NA	CASSWRVTSTDTQYF	TGCGCCAGCAGCTGGCGGGTAACTAGCACAGATACGCAGTATTTT
TRBV6-2/TRBV6-3	TRBJ2-7	few	NA	CASSYYSEQYF	TGTGCCAGCAGTTACTACAGTGAGCAGTACTTC
TRBV19	TRBJ1-6	many	NA	CASSLTNSPLHF	TGTGCCAGTAGTCTGACGAATTCACCCCTCCACTTT
TRBV29-1	TRBJ2-3	few	TRBD1	CSVTGTGEPDTQYF	TGCAGCGTCACCGGGACAGGGGAACCAGATACGCAGTATTTT
TRBV10-1	TRBJ2-7	NA	NA	CASSEGRDSYEQYF	TGCGCCAGCAGTGAGGGCCGGGACTCCTACGAGCAGTACTTC
TRBV29-1	TRBJ2-7	NA	NA	CSVPSSGYEQYF	TGCAGCGTTCCTAGTAGCGGATACGAGCAGTACTTC
TRBV2	TRBJ1-1	NA	NA	CASSEGGRTEAFF	TGTGCCAGCAGTGAAGGTGGGCGAACTGAAGCTTTCTTT
TRBV6-6	TRBJ2-5	NA	TRBD2	CASSYSSLAGGLTQETQYF	TGTGCCAGCAGTTACTCGAGTCTAGCGGGGGGTCTAACCCAAGAGACCCAGTACTTC
TRBV4-3	TRBJ1-2	few	NA	CASSQVTLNYGYTF	TGCGCCAGCAGCCAAGTTACTCTTAACTATGGCTACACCTTC